Each of the 27 T cell receptor beta chains below was sequenced from the same sample in a study of breast tumors, draining lymph nodes, adjacent tissues. Axillary draining lymph nodes of breast cancer patients supplied the node samples. MiXCR, applied by TCRdb to the multiplex PCR reads, yields one record per CDR3 protein. The table includes 150,000 to 200,000 distinct CDR3 sequences, roughly 30% detected once. Sequencing used axillary lymph node tissue. All receptors derive from a female donor with breast cancer. Some clones in this sample may be carry-over from other donors' samples.

The rearrangement joins TRBV10-3 to TRBJ1-2; the D is unclear. The V end was cut by 0 bases, the J end by 6 bases, with 5 bases between. The CDR3 runs to 12 residues. Germline V CDR1 and CDR2: ENHRY, SYGVKD. CDR3 residues: CAISESRDGYTF. CDR3 DNA sequence: TGTGCCATCAGTGAGTCGAGGGATGGCTACACCTTC.

CDR3 DNA: TGTGCCAGCAGTTTATCGATTACTACCTCGAACACCGGGGAGCTGTTTTTT. This sequence encodes CASSLSITTSNTGELFF. This chain uses TRBV27 with TRBJ2-2; D unresolved. Trimming took off 0 bases at V and 0 bases at J, with 11 bases between the two ends. CDR1 is MNHEY, CDR2 SMNVEV, per germline (reference sequence). The CDR3 is made up of 17 amino acids.

This clonotype has more than one count but fewer than ten. Possible read error: a much larger clone is one base away. The chain is built from TRBV19 and TRBJ2-7; 8 bases match TRBD1. Looked up from germline, CDR1 is LNHDA and CDR2 is SQIVND (reference sequence). V lost 4 bases to trimming and J lost 4 bases; unmatched junction nucleotides: 9. This CDR3 is 15 amino acids long. The chain's CDR3 is CASSTHRGREYEQYF. As DNA, the CDR3 is TGTGCCAGTAGTACCCACAGGGGGAGAGAGTACGAGCAGTACTTC.

For this clonotype: This may come from a read error, since a much larger clone is one base off. The chain recombines TRBV10-1 with TRBJ2-1; a possible D gene is TRBD1 (5 bases). The CDR3 sequence is 17 residues long. Between the trimmed V and J ends, which lost 3 bases and 0 bases, there was a span of 15 bases. Germline V gives CDR1 WNHNN, CDR2 SYGVQD (reference sequence). The CDR3 protein is CASSEGARKSSYNEQFF. The DNA for the CDR3 is TGCGCCAGCAGTGAAGGGGCTAGAAAGAGCTCCTACAATGAGCAGTTCTTC.

In this sample, this clonotype turned up many times. J is TRBJ2-3 and V is TRBV7-9; D perhaps matches TRBD1 (6 bases). The V gene's germline CDR1 is SEHNR and CDR2 FQNEAQ (reference sequence). The V end was cut by 5 bases, the J end by 2 bases, with 8 bases between. The CDR3 length is 13 residues. The CDR3 DNA is TGTGCCAGCAGCGGACAGTCCACAGATACGCAGTATTTT. Encoded protein: CASSGQSTDTQYF.

This clonotype was seen many times. The rearrangement links TRBV9 to TRBJ1-3; weak D call: TRBD1 (5 bases). The ends were cut back, 0 bases at V and 0 bases at J, with 7 bases in the middle. This CDR3 is built from 15 residues. Germline V gene lookup returns CDR1 SGDLS and CDR2 YYNGEE. The CDR3 here is CASSVGDSSGNTIYF. The DNA of the CDR3 is TGTGCCAGCAGCGTAGGAGACAGCTCTGGAAACACCATATATTTT.

This clonotype came up many times. This sequence joins TRBV12-3 or TRBV12-4 and TRBJ1-5; the match to TRBD1 covers 7 bases. The CDR3 has 14 residues. V shed 1 base, J shed 8 bases, and the junction held 5 bases outside the gene matches. The CDR3 loop is CASSLEGAKKPQHF. In DNA, the CDR3 is TGTGCCAGCAGTTTAGAGGGGGCCAAAAAGCCCCAGCATTTT.

Remarks on this clonotype: Being one base from a much bigger clone, this may be a read error. This CDR3 fails to terminate in the conserved phenylalanine or tryptophan, so it likely reflects a read error. The genes are TRBV7-3 and TRBJ2-1; 11 bases align to TRBD2. J was trimmed by 2 bases and V by 5 bases; bases with no gene match: 2. The CDR3 extends over 15 amino acids. CDR1 is SGHTA, CDR2 FQGTGA, per germline. The DNA of the CDR3 is TGTGCCAGCAGCCCACTAGCGGGGGCCTACAATGAGCAGTTCCTC. Translation: CASSPLAGAYNEQFL.

The chain is built from TRBV7-3 and TRBJ2-3, with 8 positions matching TRBD2. This CDR3 is 15 amino acids long. Germline lookup yields CDR1 SGHTA and CDR2 FQGTGA. After removal of 2 bases from V and 3 bases from J, the junction contained 4 bases not matched to a gene. CDR3 sequence reads: CASSLASGGTDTQYF. The DNA of the CDR3 is TGTGCCAGCAGCTTAGCCAGCGGGGGAACAGATACGCAGTATTTT.

The rearrangement joins TRBV6-5 to TRBJ1-1, with 7 bases fitting TRBD1. The CDR3 is made up of 15 amino acids. The ends lost 5 bases at V and 2 bases at J; junction bases unmatched: 8. Germline-derived CDR1 and CDR2 are MNHEY and SVGAGI. This CDR3 reads CASSPPRGINTEAFF. CDR3 nucleotides: TGTGCCAGCAGTCCCCCCAGGGGGATTAACACTGAAGCTTTCTTT.

This clonotype has a single count. The V call is TRBV29-1, the J call TRBJ1-6; TRBD1 might be the D (6 bases). From germline, CDR1 is SQVTM and CDR2 ANQGSEA. The CDR3 consists of 15 residues. V lost 3 bases, J lost 11 bases, and 20 bases lay in between. The CDR3 DNA reads as TGCAGCGTTGAGAGCGGGGGGCCGAAGGACACACCCCTCCACTTT. Encoded protein: CSVESGGPKDTPLHF.

The chain recombines TRBV19 with TRBJ2-4, with D possibly matching TRBD2 (5 bases). CDR3 length equals 15 residues. Per the germline V gene, CDR1 is LNHDA and CDR2 is SQIVND (reference sequence). Deletions cut 8 bases from V and 2 bases from J, with 16 bases between. CDR3 sequence: CASVSNWESKNIQYF. In DNA form, the CDR3 reads TGTGCCAGTGTCTCAAATTGGGAGTCCAAAAACATTCAGTACTTC. Full variable domain (rest looked up from reference TRBV19 and TRBJ2-4): DGGITQSPKYLFRKEGQNVTLSCEQNLNHDAMYWYRQDPGQGLRLIYYSQIVNDFQKGDIAEGYSVSREKKESFPLTVTSAQKNPTAFYLCASVSNWESKNIQYFGAGTRLSVL.

At least ten counts were recorded for this clonotype. The gene calls are TRBV6-1 and TRBJ2-7; D call uncertain. V gave up 2 bases and J gave up 1 base, with 3 bases separating them. The CDR3 consists of 12 residues. The germline V gene has CDR1 MNHNS and CDR2 SASEGT. The CDR3 sequence: CASSERSYEQYF. CDR3 bases: TGTGCCAGCAGTGAAAGGTCCTACGAGCAGTACTTC.

Ten or more counts support this clonotype. V usage is TRBV4-2 and J usage is TRBJ2-2; no reliable D call. CDR1 is LGHNA, CDR2 YNFKEQ, per germline. This CDR3 is built from 15 residues. V was cut by 0 bases and J by 7 bases, with 12 bases left in between. The CDR3 sequence is CASSQENRGGGELFF. CDR3 bases: TGTGCCAGCAGCCAAGAGAATCGAGGCGGCGGGGAGCTGTTTTTT.

This clonotype was seen many times. This sequence joins TRBV7-9 and TRBJ2-1, with D hard to call. The CDR3 has 15 residues. Germline lookup yields CDR1 SEHNR and CDR2 FQNEAQ (reference sequence). The V end was cut by 6 bases, the J end by 0 bases, with 12 bases between. The DNA for the CDR3 is TGTGCCAGCAGTCTCACTATGGGCTCCTACAATGAGCAGTTCTTC. It codes for CASSLTMGSYNEQFF.

In this sample, this clonotype turned up many times. The V gene is TRBV24-1, the J gene TRBJ1-2; D gene uncertain. The germline V gene has CDR1 KGHDR and CDR2 SFDVKD. V was trimmed by 6 bases and J by 2 bases, leaving 6 bases between them. The CDR3 has 12 residues. The chain's CDR3 is CATSTGNYGYTF. CDR3 in DNA: TGTGCCACCAGTACCGGAAACTATGGCTACACCTTC.

This clonotype occurred many times. The chain recombines TRBV7-2 with TRBJ1-2, with unresolved D. Per the germline V gene, CDR1 is SGHTA and CDR2 is FQGNSA. The V and J ends lost 1 base and 7 bases respectively, with 19 bases between them. The CDR3 runs to 16 residues. The chain's CDR3 is CASSLGTAATIFGYTF. The DNA for the CDR3 is TGTGCCAGCAGCTTAGGGACGGCAGCGACTATTTTTGGCTACACCTTC.

This clonotype was recorded a few times. It may be a read error: a sequence one base away is much more abundant. Here the CDR3 omits its conserved ending phenylalanine or tryptophan, so a read error is the likely source. The genes are TRBV4-1 and TRBJ2-7, with TRBD1 matching over 9 bases. V lost 4 bases, J lost 5 bases, and 6 bases stayed unmatched. The germline gives CDR1 MGHRA, CDR2 YSYEKL. CDR3 size: 14 residues. CDR3 sequence (DNA): TGCGCCAGCAGCCGGACAGGGGTGTCGAACGAGCAGTACCTC. Translating it yields CASSRTGVSNEQYL.

As concerns this clonotype: One junction end disagrees with the germline gene, perhaps due to a read error. V is TRBV15 and J is TRBJ1-6; D unresolved. This CDR3 is 16 amino acids long. Germline CDR1 LNHNV, CDR2 YYDKDF (reference sequence). DNA of the CDR3: TGTGCCACCAGCAGAGATGGCAGGAAAGGGAATTCACCCCGCCACTTT. It codes for CATSRDGRKGNSPRHF.

The genes are TRBV10-1 and TRBJ2-4; D is unresolved. Trimming shortened V by 0 bases and J by 3 bases, and 9 bases separated the two germline ends. Germline V gene sequence: CDR1 WNHNN, CDR2 SYGVQD (reference sequence). The length of the CDR3 is 15 residues. CDR3 DNA sequence: TGCGCCAGCAGTGAGTCAGGCGTGAGCAAAAACATTCAGTACTTC. Encoded protein: CASSESGVSKNIQYF.

This clonotype was recorded at least ten times. The rearrangement uses TRBV5-1 and TRBJ2-2; 8 bases line up with TRBD2. Trimming at V came to 4 bases and at J to 6 bases, leaving 11 bases not matched to a gene. This CDR3 region has 16 residues. Germline V gene lookup returns CDR1 SGHRS and CDR2 YFSETQ. The CDR3 region has the DNA TGCGCCAGCAGCCGCGGACTAGCTTCTAGGTCCGGGGAGCTGTTTTTT. The encoded protein is CASSRGLASRSGELFF.

This clonotype was seen more than once but under ten times. A much larger clone is a single base away; this may be a read error. The gene calls are TRBV5-1 and TRBJ2-1; D is unresolved. The CDR3 totals 13 residues. From germline, CDR1 is SGHRS and CDR2 YFSETQ. CDR3 DNA: TGCGCCAGCAGCTTGGAAAAGGTCTATGACCAGTTCTTC. Amino acids: CASSLEKVYDQFF.

The sample holds many counts of this clonotype. This chain joins TRBV6-1 and TRBJ2-7; 10 bases agree with TRBD2. The J segment lost 3 bases and the V segment lost 5 bases, leaving 4 bases of the junction unmatched. The germline CDR1 and CDR2 sequences are MNHNS and SASEGT. The CDR3 is made up of 14 amino acids. The CDR3 DNA reads TGTGCCAGCAGTTTACTAGCGGGATACTACGAGCAGTACTTC. Amino acids: CASSLLAGYYEQYF.

This chain joins TRBV7-2 and TRBJ1-2; the D gene is possibly TRBD1 (5 bases). Trimming removed 6 bases from V and 6 bases from J, with 23 bases in between. Germline assignment: CDR1 SGHTA and CDR2 FQGNSA. This CDR3 region has 16 residues. CDR3 sequence reads: CASRPSSKEGGDGYTF. Written as DNA, the CDR3 is TGTGCCAGCAGACCCTCCTCGAAAGAGGGAGGGGATGGCTACACCTTC.

V is TRBV20-1 and J is TRBJ2-5; 13 bases match TRBD2. V was pared by 6 bases and J by 0 bases, with 7 bases of the junction left unmatched. Germline CDR1 and CDR2: DFQATT and SNEGSKA (reference sequence). The CDR3 consists of 16 residues. As DNA, the CDR3 is TGCAGTGCGCGGACTAGCGGGAGTTGCGACCAAGAGACCCAGTACTTC. Amino acids: CSARTSGSCDQETQYF.

This clonotype has ten or more counts. This rearrangement joins TRBV7-8 to TRBJ2-3; 9 positions agree with TRBD1. CDR1 and CDR2 (germline): SGHVS, FQNEAQ. Germline trimming cut 5 bases from V and 5 bases from J; bases unmatched to any gene: 8. The CDR3 is 15 amino acids. CDR3 residues: CASSETGGSVDTQYF. The CDR3 nucleotides are TGTGCCAGCAGCGAGACAGGGGGTAGTGTAGATACGCAGTATTTT.

This sequence joins TRBV2 and TRBJ2-3; 9 nucleotides match TRBD2. Germline lookup yields CDR1 SNHLY and CDR2 FYNNEI. After removal of 6 bases from V and 5 bases from J, the junction contained 3 bases not matched to a gene. This CDR3 is built from 13 residues. The CDR3 reads CASRRGGGDTQYF. The CDR3 region has the DNA TGTGCCAGCAGACGCGGGGGGGGAGATACGCAGTATTTT. The variable domain in full, completed from reference TRBV2 and TRBJ2-3, reads EPEVTQTPSHQVTQMGQEVILRCVPISNHLYFYWYRQILGQKVEFLVSFYNNEISEKSEIFDDQFSVERPDGSNFTLKIRSTKLEDSAMYFCASRRGGGDTQYFGPGTRLTVL.